What follows is one T cell receptor beta chain and its context. Its antigen is still unknown. Each TCR beta cDNA library carried unique molecular identifiers. TCRdb independently ran MiXCR on the PCR reads; one entry per CDR3 protein. This sample carries a few hundred thousand distinct CDR3 sequences, less than 40% of them seen once, and the ten largest clones take 7.6%. Per germline, CDR1 SGHRS and CDR2 YFSETQ. This CDR3 spans 14 amino acids. Trimming cost V 4 bases and J 4 bases; bases outside gene matches: 4. The data derive from a study of post-analysis software for immune sequencing data. Study results and caveats: Four or five TRBV segments, TRBV5-6, TRBV5-1 and TRBV20-1 among them, were found more frequent in patients than controls.

Sequencing was done on a sample of blood. The sequence came from a girl aged 2-10 years with multiple sclerosis. The chain recombines TRBV5-1 with TRBJ1-4; 7 bases are shared with TRBD1. CDR3 sequence (DNA): TGCGCCAGCAGCGCGGGACAGAATAATGAAAAACTGTTTTTT. Its protein is CASSAGQNNEKLFF.